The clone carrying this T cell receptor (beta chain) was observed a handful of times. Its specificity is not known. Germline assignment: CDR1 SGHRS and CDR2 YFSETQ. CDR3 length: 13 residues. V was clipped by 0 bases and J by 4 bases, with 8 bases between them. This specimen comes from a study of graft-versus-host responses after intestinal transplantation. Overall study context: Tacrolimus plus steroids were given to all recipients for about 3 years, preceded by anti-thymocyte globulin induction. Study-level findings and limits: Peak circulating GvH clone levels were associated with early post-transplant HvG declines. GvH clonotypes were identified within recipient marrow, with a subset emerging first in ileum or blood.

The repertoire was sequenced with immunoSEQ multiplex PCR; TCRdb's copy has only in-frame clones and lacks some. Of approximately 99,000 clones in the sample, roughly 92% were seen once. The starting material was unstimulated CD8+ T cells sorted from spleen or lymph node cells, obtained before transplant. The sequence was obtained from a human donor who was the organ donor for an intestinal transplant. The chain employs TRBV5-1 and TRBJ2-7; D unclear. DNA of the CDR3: TGCGCCAGCAGCTTGGGGGCGATTTACGAGCAGTACTTC. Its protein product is CASSLGAIYEQYF.